The sequence of this TCR beta chain was determined in a study of technical replicates of blood from several donors (dated by TCRdb to about 2017). The library relied on the immunoSEQ multiplex PCR assay. TCRdb holds this immuneACCESS table with in-frame rearrangements only. Some clones are missing; in checked studies, unresolved V genes explain under half, and the rest has no known cause. The sample has approximately 94,000 clones on record, 90% to 96% of them singletons. The ten largest clones take up roughly 0.39% of the sample. The junction carries 16 bases between V and J, which are trimmed by 1 base and 7 bases respectively. Based on the germline V gene (reference sequence), the CDR1 and CDR2 sequences are SEHNR and FQNEAQ. The CDR3 holds 15 amino acids from the cysteine to the phenylalanine. Kept here is only the CDR3 DNA, which spans 45 bases and is read in frame from base 1. To note about this clone: What antigen it recognizes has not been identified. No much larger clone is present one base from it, and per-base qualities are unavailable.

The source of this sequence is a human donor in good health. The specimen was T cells isolated from PBMCs. The rearranged segments are TRBV7-9 and TRBJ1-1; no D gene is confidently identified. The CDR3: CASSLGPGSTIEAFF. The nucleotide sequence reads as follows: TGTGCCAGCAGCTTAGGCCCGGGAAGCACTATTGAAGCTTTCTTT.